These 28 T cell receptor beta chains came from one sample sequenced in a study of blood T cell repertoires in COVID-19. TCRdb's table, derived via immunoSEQ multiplex PCR, lists solely in-frame clones and lacks some. The data contain 200,000 to 300,000 clones, roughly 86% of them singletons. Material for sequencing was peripheral blood. These receptors were taken from a woman aged 45-65 years with acute or convalescent COVID-19.

V usage is TRBV7-8 and J usage is TRBJ2-7; TRBD1 matches 9 bases. This CDR3 region has 13 residues. Losses at the gene ends were 1 base for V and 5 bases for J; bases not matched to a gene: 0. Germline assignment: CDR1 SGHVS and CDR2 FQNEAQ. CDR3: CASSLGTGDEQYF. The DNA for the CDR3 is TGTGCCAGCAGCTTAGGGACAGGGGACGAGCAGTACTTC.

This clone was recorded a few times. The chain recombines TRBV9 with TRBJ2-1; 14 bases match TRBD2. Unmatched junction bases numbered 2, after V lost 2 bases and J lost 10 bases. The CDR3 consists of 14 residues. Germline V gene lookup returns CDR1 SGDLS and CDR2 YYNGEE. The CDR3 is CASSVTSGREEQFF. The CDR3 DNA follows: TGTGCCAGCAGCGTGACTAGCGGGAGGGAGGAGCAGTTCTTC. The entire variable domain, with the rest obtained from reference TRBV9 and TRBJ2-1, is as follows: DSGVTQTPKHLITATGQRVTLRCSPRSGDLSVYWYQQSLDQGLQFLIQYYNGEERAKGNILERFSAQQFPDLHSELNLSSLELGDSALYFCASSVTSGREEQFFGPGTRLTVL.

CDR3 residues: CASSVEGRGTGLGNTIYF. In nucleotides, the CDR3 is TGTGCCAGCAGCGTAGAGGGAAGAGGGACAGGGCTAGGAAACACCATATATTTT. This chain uses TRBV9 with TRBJ1-3; 9 bases are a match to TRBD1. Trimming at V came to 0 bases and at J to 4 bases, leaving 11 bases not matched to a gene. The germline gives CDR1 SGDLS, CDR2 YYNGEE. The CDR3 spans 18 residues.

This clone was seen only a few times. This rearrangement joins TRBV3-1 (or the pseudogene TRBV3-2) to TRBJ1-2, with 8 nucleotides matching TRBD1. Germline V gene sequence: CDR1 LGHDT, CDR2 YNNKEL (reference sequence). This CDR3 spans 14 amino acids. The V gene end was trimmed by 4 bases and the J gene end by 8 bases; junction bases not matched to a gene: 9. Here the CDR3 reads CASSPIRGRQGYTF. The CDR3 DNA reads as TGTGCCAGCAGCCCTATCAGGGGGCGACAGGGCTACACCTTC.

The chain has TRBV7-6 and TRBJ2-5; D gene uncertain. V gave up 5 bases and J gave up 3 bases, with 7 bases separating them. Germline V gives CDR1 SGHVS, CDR2 FNYEAQ. The CDR3 length is 12 residues. The CDR3 protein is CASSTAKETQYF. The CDR3 DNA is TGTGCCAGCAGCACTGCTAAAGAGACCCAGTACTTC.

The chain carries TRBV7-2 and TRBJ1-1; the D is unclear. There are 15 residues in the CDR3. The germline V gene has CDR1 SGHTA and CDR2 FQGNSA. Trimming cost V 5 bases and J 1 base, with 14 bases left between them. The CDR3, as DNA: TGTGCCAGCAGCACCCTGATGATCAGGAACACTGAAGCTTTCTTT. It specifies CASSTLMIRNTEAFF.

V usage is TRBV18 and J usage is TRBJ2-5; TRBD2 is a possible D gene (6 bases). The CDR3 is 17 amino acids. Trimming stripped 2 bases from V and 2 bases from J, with 18 bases between. CDR1 KGHSH and CDR2 LQKENI come from the germline V gene. Written as DNA, the CDR3 is TGTGCCAGCTCACCAGGAGCCGGTGTCGGGACTCAAGAGACCCAGTACTTC. Protein: CASSPGAGVGTQETQYF.

The chain uses TRBV2 and TRBJ1-6; maybe TRBD1 (5 bases). This CDR3 comprises 15 residues. With 6 bases removed from V and 7 bases from J, the gap between germline ends came to 16 bases. Germline V gene sequence: CDR1 SNHLY, CDR2 FYNNEI. DNA of the CDR3: TGTGCCAGCAGCGGGGGGTCGTTTCAAAATTCACCCCTCCACTTT. Translating gives CASSGGSFQNSPLHF.

This clone was seen more than once but under ten times. The chain has TRBV5-1 and TRBJ1-1, with D uncertain. Trimming shortened V by 2 bases and J by 1 base, and 9 bases separated the two germline ends. CDR1 and CDR2 (germline): SGHRS, YFSETQ. This CDR3 is 14 amino acids long. The DNA for the CDR3 is TGCGCCAGCAGCTTAGGGCGGGGGAACACTGAAGCTTTCTTT. The encoded protein is CASSLGRGNTEAFF. Variable domain in full (rest from reference TRBV5-1 and TRBJ1-1): KAGVTQTPRYLIKTRGQQVTLSCSPISGHRSVSWYQQTPGQGLQFLFEYFSETQRNKGNFPGRFSGRQFSNSRSEMNVSTLELGDSALYLCASSLGRGNTEAFFGQGTRLTVV.

This sequence joins TRBV4-1 and TRBJ1-3; no definite D call. Trimming removed 0 bases from V and 7 bases from J, with 13 bases in between. The CDR3 has 15 amino acids. From germline, CDR1 is MGHRA and CDR2 YSYEKL. The CDR3, as DNA: TGCGCCAGCAGCCAAGAACGCGGCTTCCGGAACACCATATATTTT. Translated, it gives CASSQERGFRNTIYF.

The chain combines TRBV2 with TRBJ2-7; a weak D match, TRBD2 (5 bases). Germline CDR1 reads SNHLY; CDR2 reads FYNNEI. V was shortened by 6 bases and J by 2 bases, with 11 bases between the two germline ends. CDR3 length equals 13 residues. DNA for the CDR3: TGTGCCAGCAGCTCAGACGGGACCTACGAGCAGTACTTC. Amino acids: CASSSDGTYEQYF.

The chain couples TRBV5-4 to TRBJ2-1; TRBD1 matches 7 bases. The CDR3 has 14 amino acids. The germline CDR1 and CDR2 sequences are SGHNT and YYREEE (reference sequence). The V segment lost 3 bases and the J segment 3 bases; nucleotides outside the gene matches: 3. The CDR3 sequence: CASSWRTGYNEQFF. Here the CDR3 DNA reads TGTGCCAGCAGCTGGAGGACAGGCTACAATGAGCAGTTCTTC. Complete variable domain (other parts from reference TRBV5-4 and TRBJ2-1): ETGVTQSPTHLIKTRGQQVTLRCSSQSGHNTVSWYQQALGQGPQFIFQYYREEENGRGNFPPRFSGLQFPNYSSELNVNALELDDSALYLCASSWRTGYNEQFFGPGTRLTVL.

This clone was observed a single time. V and J are TRBV15 and TRBJ2-1; 8 nucleotides agree with TRBD2. Germline CDR1 LNHNV, CDR2 YYDKDF (reference sequence). Trimming took 1 base from V and 5 from J; bases not matched to a gene: 4. The CDR3 length is 15 residues. The CDR3 coding sequence is TGTGCCACCAGCAGAGCCGGGACTAGGGACAATGAGCAGTTCTTC. Amino acid sequence: CATSRAGTRDNEQFF.

The chain combines TRBV7-3 with TRBJ2-3; no clear D. CDR1 and CDR2 from the germline V gene are SGHTA and FQGTGA. Trimming took off 1 base at V and 0 bases at J, with 11 bases between the two ends. The CDR3 loop spans 16 amino acids. CDR3 residues: CASSLNGPASTDTQYF. CDR3 nucleotide sequence: TGTGCCAGCAGCTTAAATGGCCCTGCTAGCACAGATACGCAGTATTTT.

This chain joins TRBV28 and TRBJ2-7; D is perhaps TRBD1 (6 bases). V was cut by 5 bases and J by 7 bases, with 12 bases left in between. The CDR3 extends over 12 amino acids. Germline loops: CDR1 MDHEN, CDR2 SYDVKM. CDR3 loop: CASSLQGREQYF. CDR3 DNA sequence: TGTGCCAGCAGTCTACAGGGACGTGAGCAGTACTTC.

This chain uses TRBV6-5 with TRBJ2-2, with 7 bases matching TRBD1. The CDR3 runs 15 residues. Per the germline V gene, CDR1 is MNHEY and CDR2 is SVGAGI. The ends lost 7 bases at V and 2 bases at J; junction bases unmatched: 7. DNA of the CDR3: TGTGCCAGCACTAAACAGGGGAGAAACACCGGGGAGCTGTTTTTT. Its protein product is CASTKQGRNTGELFF.

The V call is TRBV30, the J call TRBJ1-5, with D maybe TRBD1 (6 bases). The germline V gene has CDR1 GTSNPN and CDR2 SVGIG (reference sequence). Trimming cost V 4 bases and J 7 bases, with 17 bases left between them. The CDR3 is 14 amino acids. CDR3 residues: CAWNRGSAVQPQHF. CDR3 in DNA: TGTGCCTGGAATAGGGGGAGTGCAGTACAGCCCCAGCATTTT.

V and J are TRBV28 and TRBJ2-1; D may be TRBD2 (6 bases). The germline V gene encodes CDR1 MDHEN and CDR2 SYDVKM. The ends were cut back, 10 bases at V and 4 bases at J, with 11 bases in the middle. The CDR3 loop spans 12 amino acids. CDR3 nucleotide sequence: TGTGCCATCGTGGGAGGTTACAATGAGCAGTTCTTC. Its translation: CAIVGGYNEQFF.

This clone was recorded a few times. The genes are TRBV18 and TRBJ1-4, with TRBD1 matching over 7 bases. The CDR3 is 14 amino acids. V shed 2 bases and J 8 bases; nucleotides not matched to a gene: 5. The germline CDR1 and CDR2 sequences are KGHSH and LQKENI. The DNA of the CDR3 is TGTGCCAGCTCACCAGGGACAGTGGGAGAAAAACTGTTTTTT. It codes for CASSPGTVGEKLFF.

The chain is built from TRBV11-3 and TRBJ2-1; TRBD2 matches at 7 bases. Losses at the gene ends were 5 bases for V and 10 bases for J; bases not matched to a gene: 11. Per the germline V gene, CDR1 is SGHNT and CDR2 is YENEEA. This CDR3 has 14 residues. CDR3: CASSPGGTPREQFF. The CDR3 DNA follows: TGTGCCAGCAGCCCCGGGGGGACCCCCCGAGAGCAGTTCTTC.

The rearrangement joins TRBV7-8 to TRBJ1-4; no firm D call. Trimming left V 2 bases short and J 2 bases short, with 6 bases between. The germline V gene has CDR1 SGHVS and CDR2 FQNEAQ. This CDR3 region has 14 residues. The CDR3 sequence: CASSLRVTNEKLFF. In DNA form, the CDR3 reads TGTGCCAGCAGCTTACGGGTTACTAATGAAAAACTGTTTTTT.

The rearrangement links TRBV9 to TRBJ2-7; D is perhaps TRBD2 (5 bases). This CDR3 contains 14 residues. Germline-derived CDR1 and CDR2 are SGDLS and YYNGEE. V dropped 0 bases and J dropped 2 bases, with 9 bases sitting between them. The CDR3 nucleotides read TGTGCCAGCAGCGTAGGTGGAGGTACCTACGAGCAGTACTTC. Its protein is CASSVGGGTYEQYF.

There are many counts of this clone. The chain has TRBV28 and TRBJ2-2, with TRBD2 matching over 7 bases. Looked up from germline, CDR1 is MDHEN and CDR2 is SYDVKM. V gave up 7 bases and J gave up 3 bases; unmatched junction bases: 14. The length of the CDR3 is 17 residues. The CDR3 reads CASIPAGREADTGELFF. DNA of the CDR3: TGTGCCAGCATCCCTGCGGGGAGGGAGGCGGACACCGGGGAGCTGTTTTTT.

The gene calls are TRBV7-9 and TRBJ1-3; D might be TRBD1 (6 bases). Germline CDR1 is SEHNR and CDR2 is FQNEAQ (reference sequence). V lost 5 bases, J lost 0 bases, and 11 bases lay in between. The CDR3 runs 15 residues. DNA of the CDR3: TGTGCCAGCAGCCCTACAGGGATCTCTGGAAACACCATATATTTT. The encoded protein is CASSPTGISGNTIYF. Full variable domain (rest looked up from reference TRBV7-9 and TRBJ1-3): DTGVSQNPRHKITKRGQNVTFRCDPISEHNRLYWYRQTLGQGPEFLTYFQNEAQLEKSRLLSDRFSAERPKGSFSTLEIQRTEQGDSAMYLCASSPTGISGNTIYFGEGSWLTVV.

The chain combines TRBV19 with TRBJ2-3; D remains ambiguous. There are 14 residues in the CDR3. Germline CDR1 is LNHDA and CDR2 is SQIVND (reference sequence). V lost 5 bases to trimming and J lost 2 bases, with 11 bases between them. CDR3 DNA sequence: TGTGCCAGTAGTCGGCAGGCCGTCACAGATACGCAGTATTTT. Amino acid sequence: CASSRQAVTDTQYF.

The CDR3 nucleotides are TGTGCCAGCAGTAACCTAGGGACAGGGGGCGGTCAGCCCCAGCATTTT. This codes for CASSNLGTGGGQPQHF. The J gene is TRBJ1-5, the V gene TRBV28; 12 bases are shared with TRBD1. The junction had 8 bases not matched to a gene; V was cut back by 5 bases and J by 6 bases. This CDR3 region has 16 residues. CDR1 and CDR2 from the germline V gene are MDHEN and SYDVKM.

V and J are TRBV6-1 and TRBJ2-7; D gene unclear. The V gene's germline CDR1 is MNHNS and CDR2 SASEGT. V lost 1 base and J lost 3, with 16 bases in between. The CDR3 sequence is 16 residues long. This CDR3 reads CASSEGPRSIYYEQYF. DNA for the CDR3: TGTGCCAGCAGTGAAGGGCCACGCTCGATTTACTACGAGCAGTACTTC.

The chain recombines TRBV3-1 (or the pseudogene TRBV3-2) with TRBJ2-7; weak D call: TRBD2 (5 bases). The V end was cut by 1 base, the J end by 6 bases, with 10 bases between. This CDR3 is 13 amino acids long. CDR1 is LGHDT, CDR2 YNNKEL, per germline (reference sequence). In DNA, the CDR3 is TGTGCCAGCAGCCAAGGGTCGGGGAGCGAGCAGTACTTC. As protein: CASSQGSGSEQYF.